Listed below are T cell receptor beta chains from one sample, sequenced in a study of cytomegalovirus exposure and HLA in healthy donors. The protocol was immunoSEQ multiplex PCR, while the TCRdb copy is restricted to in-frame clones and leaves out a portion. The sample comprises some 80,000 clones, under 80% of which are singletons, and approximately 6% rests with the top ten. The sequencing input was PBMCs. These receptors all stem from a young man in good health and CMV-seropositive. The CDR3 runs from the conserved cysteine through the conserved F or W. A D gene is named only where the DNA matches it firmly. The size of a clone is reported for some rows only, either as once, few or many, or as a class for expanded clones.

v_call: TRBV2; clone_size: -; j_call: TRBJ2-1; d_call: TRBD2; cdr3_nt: TGTGCCAGCAGTGGGATACGGGGGGAGTTCTTC; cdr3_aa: CASSGIRGEFF
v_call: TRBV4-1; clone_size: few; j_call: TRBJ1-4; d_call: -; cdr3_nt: TGCGCCAGCAGCCACCTAGGGGGTGAAAAACTGTTTTTT; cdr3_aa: CASSHLGGEKLFF
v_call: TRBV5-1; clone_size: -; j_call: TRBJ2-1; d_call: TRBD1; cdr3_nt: TGCGCCAGCAGCTTTGGGGACAGGCGTGAGCAGTTCTTC; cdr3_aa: CASSFGDRREQFF
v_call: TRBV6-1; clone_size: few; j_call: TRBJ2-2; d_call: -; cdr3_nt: TGTGCCAGCAGACCTGACAGGAACACCGGGGAGCTGTTTTTT; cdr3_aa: CASRPDRNTGELFF
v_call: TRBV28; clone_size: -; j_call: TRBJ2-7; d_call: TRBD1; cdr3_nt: TGTGCCAGCAGTGCCAATTACTACAGGGGCTACGAGCAGTACTTC; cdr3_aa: CASSANYYRGYEQYF
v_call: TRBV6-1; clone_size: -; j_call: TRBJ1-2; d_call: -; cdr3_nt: TGTGCCAGCAGTGAACTCCGGGGGGCAAGGGGCTACACCTTC; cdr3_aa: CASSELRGARGYTF
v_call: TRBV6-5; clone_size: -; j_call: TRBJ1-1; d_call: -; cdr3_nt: TGTGCCAGCAGTTACCCGGGTTTGAACACTGAAGCTTTCTTT; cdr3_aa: CASSYPGLNTEAFF
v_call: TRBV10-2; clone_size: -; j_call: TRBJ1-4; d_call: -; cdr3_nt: TGCGCCAGCAGTGAGACGGGATTCCTAGAAAAACTGTTTTTT; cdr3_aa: CASSETGFLEKLFF
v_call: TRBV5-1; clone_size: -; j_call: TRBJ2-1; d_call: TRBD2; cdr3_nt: TGCGCCAGCAGCTTGGAAGGACTAGCGTTTTACAATGAGCAGTTCTTC; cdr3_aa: CASSLEGLAFYNEQFF
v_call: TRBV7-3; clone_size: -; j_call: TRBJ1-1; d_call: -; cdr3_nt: TGTGCCAGCAGCTTAACCGGGGCGGGGACTGAAGCTTTCTTT; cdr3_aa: CASSLTGAGTEAFF
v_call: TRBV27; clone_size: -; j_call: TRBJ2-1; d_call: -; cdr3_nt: TGTGCCAGCAGTGGTGGGGGGGCCTCCTACAATGAGCAGTTCTTC; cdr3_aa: CASSGGGASYNEQFF
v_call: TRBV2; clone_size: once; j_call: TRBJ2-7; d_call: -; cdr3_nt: TGTGCCGGCTCCCAGCCGGGACTCCCTTCCCACGAGCAGTACTTC; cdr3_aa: CAGSQPGLPSHEQYF
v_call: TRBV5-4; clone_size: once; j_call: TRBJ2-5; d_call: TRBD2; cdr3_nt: TGTGCCAGCAGCATCGGTCTAGCGGGGCTACAAGAGACCCAGTACTTC; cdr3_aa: CASSIGLAGLQETQYF
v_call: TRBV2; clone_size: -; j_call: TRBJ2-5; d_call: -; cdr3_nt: TGTGCCAGCAGTGAAGTAACCAGGGAGACCCAGTACTTC; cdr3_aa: CASSEVTRETQYF
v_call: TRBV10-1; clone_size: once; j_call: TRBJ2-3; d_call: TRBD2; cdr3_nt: TGCGCCAGCAGTCACGGGAGGGCCGGAGATACGCAGTATTTT; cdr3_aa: CASSHGRAGDTQYF
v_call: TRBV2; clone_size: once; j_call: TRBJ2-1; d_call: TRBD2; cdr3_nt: TGTGCCAGCAGAAGCGGGGAAAGCTCCTACAATGAGCAGTTCTTC; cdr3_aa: CASRSGESSYNEQFF
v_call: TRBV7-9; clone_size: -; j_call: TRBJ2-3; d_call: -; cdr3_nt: TGTGCCAGCCGCTGGGCGAATACGCAGTATTTT; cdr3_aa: CASRWANTQYF
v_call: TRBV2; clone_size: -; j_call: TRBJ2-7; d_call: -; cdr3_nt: TGTGCCAGCTGCCCGGACTCTGTTACCTACGAGCAGTACTTC; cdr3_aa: CASCPDSVTYEQYF
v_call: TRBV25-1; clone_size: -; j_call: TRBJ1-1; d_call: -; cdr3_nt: TGTGCCAGCAGTGAGAAAGGGGTCACTGAAGCTTTCTTT; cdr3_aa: CASSEKGVTEAFF
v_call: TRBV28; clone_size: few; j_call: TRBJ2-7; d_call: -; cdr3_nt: TGTGCCAGCAATCGGTCGCCCTCGAGGGAGCAGTACTTC; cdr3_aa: CASNRSPSREQYF
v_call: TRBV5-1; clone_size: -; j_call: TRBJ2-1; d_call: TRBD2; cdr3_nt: TGCGCCAGCAGCTTGTACACTAGCGGGAGCTCCTACAATGAGCAGTTCTTC; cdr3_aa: CASSLYTSGSSYNEQFF
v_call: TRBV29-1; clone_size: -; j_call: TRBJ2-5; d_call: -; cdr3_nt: TGCAGCGTTGATTCCGGAGAGACCCAGTACTTC; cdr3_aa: CSVDSGETQYF
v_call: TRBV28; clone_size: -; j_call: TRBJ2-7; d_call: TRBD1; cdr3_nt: TGTGCCAGCAGTTCCGACAGGGTGATGGCCTACGAGCAGTACTTC; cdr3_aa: CASSSDRVMAYEQYF
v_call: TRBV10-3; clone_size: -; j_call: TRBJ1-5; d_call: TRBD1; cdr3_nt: TGTGCCATCAGTGTACAGGGGGGTAATCAGCCCCAGCATTTT; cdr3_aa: CAISVQGGNQPQHF
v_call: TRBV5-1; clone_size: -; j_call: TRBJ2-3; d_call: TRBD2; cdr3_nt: TGCGCCAGCAGGAGAGCGGGAGGTCCAGATACGCAGTATTTT; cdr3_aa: CASRRAGGPDTQYF
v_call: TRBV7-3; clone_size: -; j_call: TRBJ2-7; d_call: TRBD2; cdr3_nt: TGTGCCAGCAGCCTAGCGGGAGGCTCCTACGAGCAGTACTTC; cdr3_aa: CASSLAGGSYEQYF
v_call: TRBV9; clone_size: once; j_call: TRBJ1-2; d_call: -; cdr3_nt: TGTGCCAGCAGCCCACAACAACATCCAAACTATGGCTACACCTTC; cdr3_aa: CASSPQQHPNYGYTF
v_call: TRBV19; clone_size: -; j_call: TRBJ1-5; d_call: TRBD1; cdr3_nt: TGTGCCAGTGGGACAGGGGTGGGGCCCCAGCATTTT; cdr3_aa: CASGTGVGPQHF
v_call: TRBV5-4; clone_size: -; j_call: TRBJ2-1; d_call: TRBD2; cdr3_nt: TGTGCCAGCAGCTCCCTAGCGGGGGTCAACAATGAGCAGTTCTTC; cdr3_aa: CASSSLAGVNNEQFF
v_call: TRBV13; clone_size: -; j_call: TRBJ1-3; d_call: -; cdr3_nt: TGTGCCAGCAGCCTCTCTCGAGACACCATATATTTT; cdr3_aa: CASSLSRDTIYF
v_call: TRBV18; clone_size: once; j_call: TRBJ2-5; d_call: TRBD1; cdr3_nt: TGTGCCAGCTCACTGCAGACAGGGATGGAGACCCAGTACTTC; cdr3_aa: CASSLQTGMETQYF
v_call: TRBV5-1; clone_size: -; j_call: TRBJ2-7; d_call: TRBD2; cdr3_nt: TGCGCCAGCAGCTTAGCGGGAGGGCCTTACGAGCAGTACTTC; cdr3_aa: CASSLAGGPYEQYF